What follows are 20 T cell receptor beta chains derived from one specimen sequenced in a study of low-dose radiotherapy and immunotherapy resistance in tumors. The sample's time point: after trial treatment. Treatment of the sample: LDRT plus nivolumab, ipilimumab, low-dose cyclophosphamide and aspirin (RACIN trial). Both TCRalpha and TCRbeta chains were reverse transcribed with V-gene-specific primers. The TCRs were subjected to amplification over 20 PCR cycles employing a constant-region primer in conjunction with a V-primer adapter. TCRdb fed the reads into MiXCR, producing one record per CDR3 protein. This sample yields 95,000 to 100,000 distinct CDR3 sequences, of which about a fifth are seen a single time; about 4% belongs to the top ten. Specimen: PBMCs, collected after low-dose radiotherapy plus immunotherapy. The receptor set was obtained from a male donor with prostate cancer.

This clonotype was detected ten times or more. The V and J genes are TRBV29-1 and TRBJ1-1, with D hard to call. V lost 6 bases and J 3 bases, leaving 11 bases between the germline ends. This CDR3 spans 12 amino acids. Germline V lookup: CDR1 SQVTM, CDR2 ANQGSEA. CDR3 residues: CSVDFGDTEAFF. The CDR3 nucleotides are TGCAGCGTCGACTTCGGGGACACTGAAGCTTTCTTT. Variable domain in full (rest from reference TRBV29-1 and TRBJ1-1): SAVISQKPSRDICQRGTSLTIQCQVDSQVTMMFWYRQQPGQSLTLIATANQGSEATYESGFVIDKFPISRPNLTFSTLTVSNMSPEDSSIYLCSVDFGDTEAFFGQGTRLTVV.

The V gene is TRBV7-9, the J gene TRBJ2-1; 9 nucleotides match TRBD2. Germline V gene data show CDR1 as SEHNR and CDR2 as FQNEAQ (reference sequence). The CDR3 extends over 13 amino acids. V shed 9 bases and J 7 bases; nucleotides not matched to a gene: 7. The CDR3 nucleotides are TGTGCCAGATCCGGGACTAGCCGGAATGAGCAGTTCTTC. Its protein product is CARSGTSRNEQFF. Filled out from reference TRBV7-9 and TRBJ2-1, the complete variable domain reads DTGVSQNPRHKITKRGQNVTFRCDPISEHNRLYWYRQTLGQGPEFLTYFQNEAQLEKSRLLSDRFSAERPKGSFSTLEIQRTEQGDSAMYLCARSGTSRNEQFFGPGTRLTVL.

This clonotype was observed a single time. The chain uses TRBV5-1 and TRBJ1-2, with D maybe TRBD1 (6 bases). CDR1 SGHRS and CDR2 YFSETQ come from the germline V gene. CDR3 size: 12 residues. V lost 4 bases, J lost 8 bases, and 12 bases lay in between. In DNA form, the CDR3 reads TGCGCCAGCAGCCTCAGGGGCGACGGCTACACCTTC. Its protein is CASSLRGDGYTF.

This clonotype was recorded many times. V usage is TRBV7-2 and J usage is TRBJ2-5, with TRBD2 matching 10 bases. The CDR3 has 14 amino acids. The ends lost 1 base at V and 5 bases at J; junction bases unmatched: 1. Per the germline V gene, CDR1 is SGHTA and CDR2 is FQGNSA. The CDR3 protein is CASSLEGLAETQYF. In DNA form, the CDR3 reads TGTGCCAGCAGCTTAGAGGGACTAGCGGAGACCCAGTACTTC. Full variable domain (outside the CDR3, taken from reference TRBV7-2 and TRBJ2-5): GAGVSQSPSNKVTEKGKDVELRCDPISGHTALYWYRQSLGQGLEFLIYFQGNSAPDKSGLPSDRFSAERTGGSVSTLTIQRTQQEDSAVYLCASSLEGLAETQYFGPGTRLLVL.

This clonotype was counted ten times or more. The chain is built from TRBV11-2 and TRBJ2-4; 7 nucleotides match TRBD2. The CDR3 sequence is 19 residues long. Germline V lookup: CDR1 SGHAT, CDR2 FQNNGV. V lost 2 bases and J lost 0; bases outside the gene matches: 13. The CDR3 nucleotides are TGTGCCAGCAGCTTAAGGGCCCCCGGGGGACTAATAGCCAAAAACATTCAGTACTTC. Translating gives CASSLRAPGGLIAKNIQYF.

The V and J genes are TRBV3-1 and TRBJ1-5, with no clear D. Trimming left V 4 bases short and J 2 bases short, with 12 bases between. The CDR3 has 15 residues. The germline CDR1 and CDR2 sequences are LGHDT and YNNKEL (reference sequence). DNA for the CDR3: TGTGCCAGCAGCCTCTGGGAGGATCGCAATCAGCCCCAGCATTTT. This sequence encodes CASSLWEDRNQPQHF. Together with reference TRBV3-1 and TRBJ1-5, the CDR3 gives the full variable domain: DTAVSQTPKYLVTQMGNDKSIKCEQNLGHDTMYWYKQDSKKFLKIMFSYNNKELIINETVPNRFSPKSPDKAHLNLHINSLELGDSAVYFCASSLWEDRNQPQHFGDGTRLSIL.

V gene TRBV11-2 combines with J gene TRBJ2-7, with D possibly matching TRBD1 (6 bases). CDR3 length equals 15 residues. V was cut by 7 bases and J by 8 bases, with 24 bases left in between. Germline V gene data show CDR1 as SGHAT and CDR2 as FQNNGV. The CDR3: CASTPYGTLQLQQYF. CDR3 DNA: TGTGCCAGCACGCCATACGGGACACTCCAGCTCCAGCAGTACTTC.

A remark on this clonotype: A far larger clone is one nucleotide away, so this likely arose from a read error. The final CDR3 position lacks the conserved phenylalanine or tryptophan, pointing to a likely read error. The chain has TRBV6-6 and TRBJ2-1; D uncertain. From germline, CDR1 is MNHNY and CDR2 SVGAGI (reference sequence). With 11 bases removed from V and 9 bases from J, the gap between germline ends came to 20 bases. This CDR3 has 13 residues. The CDR3 sequence is CACTRGAFSEQFL. The CDR3 DNA reads TGTGCCTGCACCCGTGGAGCCTTTAGTGAGCAGTTCCTC.

The V gene is TRBV12-3 or TRBV12-4, the J gene TRBJ2-6; D may be TRBD1 (5 bases). Between the trimmed V and J ends, which lost 7 bases and 1 base, there was a span of 8 bases. This CDR3 region has 14 residues. CDR3 protein: CASNRISGANVLTF. CDR3 DNA: TGTGCCAGCAACAGGATTTCTGGGGCCAACGTCCTGACTTTC.

This clonotype has at least ten counts. The chain joins TRBV11-2 to TRBJ1-6, with D unclear. The CDR3 spans 12 residues. The ends were cut back, 5 bases at V and 10 bases at J, with 9 bases in the middle. Germline assignment: CDR1 SGHAT and CDR2 FQNNGV. CDR3 loop: CASSVYGSPLHF. CDR3 nucleotide sequence: TGTGCCAGCAGCGTCTATGGATCACCCCTCCACTTT.

This clonotype was observed at least ten times. V gene TRBV10-3 combines with J gene TRBJ1-2; 8 positions agree with TRBD1. The germline V gene encodes CDR1 ENHRY and CDR2 SYGVKD. The junction had 9 bases not matched to a gene; V was cut back by 6 bases and J by 6 bases. The CDR3 contains 14 residues. CDR3 bases: TGTGCCATCAGCGGACAGGGAAGAGTTAATGGCTACACCTTC. It is translated as CAISGQGRVNGYTF.

This clonotype was observed at least ten times. The chain combines TRBV2 with TRBJ2-7, with D uncertain. The CDR3 totals 13 residues. In germline, CDR1 is SNHLY, CDR2 FYNNEI. V lost 3 bases, J lost 7 bases, and 13 bases lay in between. CDR3 DNA sequence: TGTGCCAGCAGTGATACCGCCATGGGGGAGCAGTACTTC. The encoded protein is CASSDTAMGEQYF.

This clonotype was observed at least ten times. This chain joins TRBV9 and TRBJ1-1; D uncertain. The CDR3 is 13 amino acids. CDR1 and CDR2 from the germline V gene are SGDLS and YYNGEE. Deletions cut 4 bases from V and 5 bases from J, with 12 bases between. This CDR3 is CASSPQEGTEAFF. The CDR3 bases are TGTGCCAGCAGCCCGCAGGAGGGAACTGAAGCTTTCTTT.

As concerns this clonotype: With a much larger clone just one base away, this may be a read error. The chain is built from TRBV7-8 and TRBJ1-6; D remains ambiguous. The CDR3 sequence is 13 residues long. Germline V gene sequence: CDR1 SGHVS, CDR2 FQNEAQ. V lost 6 bases to trimming and J lost 9 bases, with 12 bases between them. The CDR3, as DNA: TGTGCCAGCAGGGCAGACTTGGGTTCACCCCTCCACTTT. This codes for CASRADLGSPLHF.

This clonotype was seen at least ten times. The chain couples TRBV5-6 to TRBJ2-6; D is possibly TRBD2 (6 bases). The germline V and J ends were trimmed by 4 bases and 1 base, with 18 bases remaining between them. The CDR3 loop spans 18 amino acids. Per the germline V gene, CDR1 is SGHDT and CDR2 is YYEEEE. In nucleotides, the CDR3 is TGTGCCAGCAGCCCGGGGGTGAGGGTAGGGTCTGGGGCCAACGTCCTGACTTTC. Translating gives CASSPGVRVGSGANVLTF. The variable domain in full, completed from reference TRBV5-6 and TRBJ2-6, reads DAGVTQSPTHLIKTRGQQVTLRCSPKSGHDTVSWYQQALGQGPQFIFQYYEEEERQRGNFPDRFSGHQFPNYSSELNVNALLLGDSALYLCASSPGVRVGSGANVLTFGAGSRLTVL.

This clonotype occurred many times. The genes are TRBV30 and TRBJ1-1; 10 bases line up with TRBD1. This CDR3 has 17 residues. Germline trimming cut 7 bases from V and 1 base from J; bases unmatched to any gene: 15. Germline V gene data show CDR1 as GTSNPN and CDR2 as SVGIG (reference sequence). The CDR3 region is CASTLSPGDRGNTEAFF. In nucleotides, the CDR3 is TGTGCCTCGACACTATCTCCCGGGGACAGGGGGAACACTGAAGCTTTCTTT.

In this sample, this clonotype turned up many times. The chain combines TRBV19 with TRBJ1-5; no clear D. The CDR3 runs to 13 residues. CDR1 LNHDA and CDR2 SQIVND come from the germline V gene (reference sequence). Trimming removed 3 bases from V and 8 bases from J, with 11 bases in between. CDR3 in amino acids: CASSIRGWEPQHF. CDR3 coding DNA: TGTGCCAGTAGTATTCGGGGTTGGGAGCCCCAGCATTTT.

This clonotype came up many times. The chain joins TRBV11-1 to TRBJ2-2; 11 bases agree with TRBD2. CDR1 and CDR2 from the germline V gene are SGHAT and FQDESV (reference sequence). CDR3 length equals 16 residues. The ends lost 5 bases at V and 3 bases at J; junction bases unmatched: 5. The CDR3 bases are TGTGCCAGCAGCCAACCGGGACTAGCGGACACCGGGGAGCTGTTTTTT. This gives the protein CASSQPGLADTGELFF.

This clonotype was detected many times. The chain joins TRBV6-5 to TRBJ2-6; D not resolved. Germline assignment: CDR1 MNHEY and CDR2 SVGAGI. The ends were cut back, 2 bases at V and 2 bases at J, with 22 bases in the middle. There are 20 residues in the CDR3. The CDR3 coding sequence is TGTGCCAGCAGTTACCAACCCCCGACCCCCCCCCCTACTGGGGCCAACGTCCTGACTTTC. It codes for CASSYQPPTPPPTGANVLTF.

The count of this clonotype is one. At one boundary the junction diverges from the germline segment, which might be a read error. This rearrangement joins TRBV12-3 or TRBV12-4 to TRBJ2-2, with D perhaps assigned TRBD1 or TRBD2 (5 bases each). The CDR3 is 16 amino acids. DNA for the CDR3: TGTGTCAGCAACCCCGAGCCGGGGCTTTGGACCGGGGAGCTGTTTTTT. It yields the protein CVSNPEPGLWTGELFF.